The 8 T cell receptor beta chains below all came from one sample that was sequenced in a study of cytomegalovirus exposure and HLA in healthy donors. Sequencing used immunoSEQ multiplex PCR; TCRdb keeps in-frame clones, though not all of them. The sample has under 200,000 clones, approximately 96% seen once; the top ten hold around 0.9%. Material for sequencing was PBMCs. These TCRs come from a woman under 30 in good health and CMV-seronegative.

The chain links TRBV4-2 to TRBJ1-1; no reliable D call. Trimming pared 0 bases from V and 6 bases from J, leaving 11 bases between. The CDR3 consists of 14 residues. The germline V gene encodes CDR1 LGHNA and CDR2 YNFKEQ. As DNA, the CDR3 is TGTGCCAGCAGCCAAGATTCAGATGTCGCTGAAGCTTTCTTT. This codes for CASSQDSDVAEAFF.

CDR3 residues: CASSLGQPNSPLHF. CDR3 nucleotide sequence: TGCGCCAGCAGCCTGGGACAACCAAATTCACCCCTCCACTTT. This chain uses TRBV5-1 with TRBJ1-6; D possibly corresponds to TRBD1 (6 bases). Looked up from germline, CDR1 is SGHRS and CDR2 is YFSETQ. V lost 4 bases and J lost 7, with 12 bases in between. The CDR3 is made up of 14 amino acids.

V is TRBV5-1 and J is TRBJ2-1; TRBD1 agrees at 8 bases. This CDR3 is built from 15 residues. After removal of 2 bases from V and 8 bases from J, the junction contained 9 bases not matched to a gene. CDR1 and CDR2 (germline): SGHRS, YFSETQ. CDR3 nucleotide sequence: TGCGCCAGCAGCTTAAGGCAGGGGGCGAGGGATGAGCAGTTCTTC. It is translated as CASSLRQGARDEQFF.

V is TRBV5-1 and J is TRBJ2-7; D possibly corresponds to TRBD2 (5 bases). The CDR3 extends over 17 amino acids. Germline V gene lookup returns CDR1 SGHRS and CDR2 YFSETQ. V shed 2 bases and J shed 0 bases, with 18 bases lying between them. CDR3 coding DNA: TGCGCCAGCAGCTTAGGACTGGCTTCCATTAACTCCTACGAGCAGTACTTC. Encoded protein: CASSLGLASINSYEQYF.

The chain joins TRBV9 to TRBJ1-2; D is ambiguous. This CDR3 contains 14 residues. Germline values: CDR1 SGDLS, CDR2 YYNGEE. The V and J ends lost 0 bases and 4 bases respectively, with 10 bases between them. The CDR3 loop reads CASSVDTTVYGYTF. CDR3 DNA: TGTGCCAGCAGCGTAGATACAACAGTCTATGGCTACACCTTC. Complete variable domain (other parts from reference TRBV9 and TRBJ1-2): DSGVTQTPKHLITATGQRVTLRCSPRSGDLSVYWYQQSLDQGLQFLIQYYNGEERAKGNILERFSAQQFPDLHSELNLSSLELGDSALYFCASSVDTTVYGYTFGSGTRLTVV.

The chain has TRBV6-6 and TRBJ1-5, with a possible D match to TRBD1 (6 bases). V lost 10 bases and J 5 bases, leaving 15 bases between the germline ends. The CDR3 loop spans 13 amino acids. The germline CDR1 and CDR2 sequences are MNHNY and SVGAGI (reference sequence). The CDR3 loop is CATQGAAYQPQHF. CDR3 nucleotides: TGTGCCACACAGGGTGCGGCCTATCAGCCCCAGCATTTT.

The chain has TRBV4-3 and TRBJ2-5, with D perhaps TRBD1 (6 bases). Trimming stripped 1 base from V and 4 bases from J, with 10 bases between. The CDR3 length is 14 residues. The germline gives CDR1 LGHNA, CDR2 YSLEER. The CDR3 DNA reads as TGCGCCAGCAGCCAAGTGCCAGGGGCAGAGACCCAGTACTTC. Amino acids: CASSQVPGAETQYF.

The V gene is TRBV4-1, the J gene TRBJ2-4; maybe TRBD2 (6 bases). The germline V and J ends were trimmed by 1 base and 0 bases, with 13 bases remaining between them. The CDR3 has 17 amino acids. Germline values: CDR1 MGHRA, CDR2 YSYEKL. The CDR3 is CASSQGEVPLAKNIQYF. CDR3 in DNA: TGCGCCAGCAGCCAAGGGGAGGTCCCGCTAGCCAAAAACATTCAGTACTTC.